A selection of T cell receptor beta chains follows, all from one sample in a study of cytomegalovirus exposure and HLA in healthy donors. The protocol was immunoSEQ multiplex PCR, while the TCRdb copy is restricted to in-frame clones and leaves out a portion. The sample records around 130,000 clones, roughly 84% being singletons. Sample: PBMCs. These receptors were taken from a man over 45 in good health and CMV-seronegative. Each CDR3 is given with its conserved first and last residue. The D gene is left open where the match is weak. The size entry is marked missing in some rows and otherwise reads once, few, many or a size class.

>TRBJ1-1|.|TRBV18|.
TGTGCCAGCCGCACCGTTATCTTAGAACCAGCTTTCTTT
CASRTVILEPAFF
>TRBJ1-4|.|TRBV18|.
TGTGCCAGCTCACCCCCGAACAGACCTAATGAAAAACTGTTTTTT
CASSPPNRPNEKLFF
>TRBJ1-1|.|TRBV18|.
TGTGCCAGCTCACCTCTTCGGACGGGGATTATGAACACTGAAGCTTTCTTT
CASSPLRTGIMNTEAFF
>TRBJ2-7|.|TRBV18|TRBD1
TGTGCCAGCTCACCAGGGACAGGGGTCGAGCAGTACTTC
CASSPGTGVEQYF
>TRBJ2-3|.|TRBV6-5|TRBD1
TGTGCCAGCAGTTACGTTCGGACAGGGTTCCCAGATACGCAGTATTTT
CASSYVRTGFPDTQYF
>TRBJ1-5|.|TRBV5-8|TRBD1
TGTGCCAGCAGCTTTAGCAGGGGGTACTATCAGCCCCAGCATTTT
CASSFSRGYYQPQHF
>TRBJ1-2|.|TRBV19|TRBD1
TGTGCCAGTAGTATCGGGACAGGGCTGGCTTATGGCTACACCTTC
CASSIGTGLAYGYTF
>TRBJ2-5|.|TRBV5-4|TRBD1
TGTGCCAGCAGCTTGGACGGGACAGGGGATGAGACCCAGTACTTC
CASSLDGTGDETQYF
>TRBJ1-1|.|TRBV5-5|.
TGTGCCAGCAGCTTGGTATTTAGGGGCGGAACGGGGGGGATGGACGCTTTCTTT
CASSLVFRGGTGGMDAFF
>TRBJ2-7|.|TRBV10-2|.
TGCGCCAGCAGTGACCCTAACAGGGCGGGCGCCTACGAGCAGTACTTC
CASSDPNRAGAYEQYF
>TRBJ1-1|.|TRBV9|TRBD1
TGTGCCAGCAGCGACCAACGGACAGGGAACACTGAAGCTTTCTTT
CASSDQRTGNTEAFF
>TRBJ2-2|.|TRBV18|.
TGTGCCAGCTCACCACTGGGGCAAGACACCGGGGAGCTGTTTTTT
CASSPLGQDTGELFF
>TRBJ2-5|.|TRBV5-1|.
TGCGCCAGCAGCCTGATCACAGGGCACGAGACCCAGTACTTC
CASSLITGHETQYF
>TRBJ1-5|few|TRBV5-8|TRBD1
TGTGCCAGCAGCATCCGGACAGGGGATCAGCCCCAGCATTTT
CASSIRTGDQPQHF
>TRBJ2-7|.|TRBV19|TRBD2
TGTGCCAGTAGTAAGGGAGCGGGGGCAACCTACGAGCAGTACTTC
CASSKGAGATYEQYF
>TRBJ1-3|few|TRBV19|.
TGTGCCAGTAGCGAACTCGGCCAGGCTGGAAACACCATATATTTT
CASSELGQAGNTIYF
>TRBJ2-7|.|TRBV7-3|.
TGTGCCAGCAGCTTGGGCAGGTTCGACGAGCAGTACTTC
CASSLGRFDEQYF
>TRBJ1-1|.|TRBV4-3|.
TGCGCCAGCAGCGTAAAGCAGGGGTCTGGGACTGAAGCTTTCTTT
CASSVKQGSGTEAFF
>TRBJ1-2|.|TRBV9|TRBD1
TGTGCCAGCAGCCACGGGGACAGGGGATTCTATGGCTACACCTTC
CASSHGDRGFYGYTF
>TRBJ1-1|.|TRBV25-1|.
TGTGCCAGCAGTGAAGGGACTCCGACCGGAGCTTTCTTT
CASSEGTPTGAFF
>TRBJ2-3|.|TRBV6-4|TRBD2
TGTGCCAGCAGTGACTCCGGGACTAGCAGCACAGATACGCAGTATTTT
CASSDSGTSSTDTQYF
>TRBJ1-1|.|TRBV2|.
TGTGCCAGCAGTGCTTTACAGGGTTACGTAAAAACTGAAGCTTTCTTT
CASSALQGYVKTEAFF
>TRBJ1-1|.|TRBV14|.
TGTGCCAGCAGCCGCAACAGGGACACTGAAGCTTTCTTT
CASSRNRDTEAFF
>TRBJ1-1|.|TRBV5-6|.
TGTGCCAGCAGCTTGAGGTCAGGGGCCTCGCACACTGAAGCTTTCTTT
CASSLRSGASHTEAFF
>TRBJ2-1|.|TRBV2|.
TGTGCCAGCAGTGAAGAAAGCCTCGGCTCCTACAATGAGCAGTTCTTC
CASSEESLGSYNEQFF
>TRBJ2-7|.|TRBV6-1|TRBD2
TGTGCCAGCAGCCTCAGGACTAGTGGCTACGAGCAGTACTTC
CASSLRTSGYEQYF
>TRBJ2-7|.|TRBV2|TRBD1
TGTGCCAGCAGTGGAAGGACAGGGGACAACGAGCAGTACTTC
CASSGRTGDNEQYF
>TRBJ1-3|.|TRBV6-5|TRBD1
TGTGCCAGCAGTTACGGGACAGGAGGAAACACCATATATTTT
CASSYGTGGNTIYF
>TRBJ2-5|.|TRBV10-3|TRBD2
TGTGCCATCAGTGTGGGCGGGGGCCAAGAGACCCAGTACTTC
CAISVGGGQETQYF
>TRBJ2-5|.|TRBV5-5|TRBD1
TGTGCCAGCATCACGACAGGGCTTGGAGAGACCCAGTACTTC
CASITTGLGETQYF
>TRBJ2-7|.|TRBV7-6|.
TGTGCCAGCAGCTTAATTGCTAGCAAATCCTACGAGCAGTACTTC
CASSLIASKSYEQYF
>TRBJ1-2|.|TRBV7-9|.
TGTGCCAGCCAGGCTATCTTCTATGGCTACACCTTC
CASQAIFYGYTF
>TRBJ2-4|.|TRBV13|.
TGTGCCAGCAGCATGACAGCTGACGCCAAAAACATTCAGTACTTC
CASSMTADAKNIQYF
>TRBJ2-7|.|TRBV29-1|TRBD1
TGCAGCGTTGAAGACCGTCCAGGGGGAACCTCCTACGAGCAGTACTTC
CSVEDRPGGTSYEQYF
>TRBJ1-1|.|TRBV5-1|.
TGCGCCAGCAGCTTGGAACAGGGGAACACTGAAGCTTTCTTT
CASSLEQGNTEAFF
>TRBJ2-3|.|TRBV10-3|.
TGTGCCATCAGTGAGGGGGACTTCACAGATACGCAGTATTTT
CAISEGDFTDTQYF
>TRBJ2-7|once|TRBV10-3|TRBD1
TGTGCCATCAGTGACCTCCACAGGGGGAATTACGAGCAGTACTTC
CAISDLHRGNYEQYF
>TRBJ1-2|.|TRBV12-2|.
TGTGCAAGTCGCTTCGGGACATTTACCCGCTATGGCTACACCTTC
CASRFGTFTRYGYTF
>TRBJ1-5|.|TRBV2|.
TGTGCCAGCAGAGCCGGGGGGAATCAGCCCCAGCATTTT
CASRAGGNQPQHF
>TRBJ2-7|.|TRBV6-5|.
TGTGCCAGCAGGCGCGACAGTTCTCCCTACGAGCAGTACTTC
CASRRDSSPYEQYF
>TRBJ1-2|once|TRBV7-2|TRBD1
TGTGCCAGCAGCTTAGCGCTCGGGACAGGGGTAATTGGCTACACCTTC
CASSLALGTGVIGYTF
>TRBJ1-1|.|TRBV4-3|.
TGCGCCAGCAGCCAAGAAGGGGGTCGTGGGACTGAAGCTTTCTTT
CASSQEGGRGTEAFF
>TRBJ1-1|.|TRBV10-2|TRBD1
TGCGCCAGCAGTGGCCGAGGGGGCGCGGCGATGAACACTGAAGCTTTCTTT
CASSGRGGAAMNTEAFF
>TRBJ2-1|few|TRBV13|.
TGTGCCAGCAGCTTCGAACTCCCTTTAGAGCAGTTCTTC
CASSFELPLEQFF
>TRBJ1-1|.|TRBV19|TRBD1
TGTGCCAGTAGTATTAATCCCCGGGACAGGGGTCCGAACACTGAAGCTTTCTTT
CASSINPRDRGPNTEAFF
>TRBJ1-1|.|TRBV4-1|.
TGCGCCAGCAGCCCTACGGGATTGAACACTGAAGCTTTCTTT
CASSPTGLNTEAFF
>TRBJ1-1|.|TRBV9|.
TGTGCCAGCAGCGAGACAGGGAACACTGAAGCTTTCTTT
CASSETGNTEAFF
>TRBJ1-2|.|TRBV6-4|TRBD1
TGTGCCAGCAGTGACTGGGCAGGGGGGAACTATGGCTACACCTTC
CASSDWAGGNYGYTF
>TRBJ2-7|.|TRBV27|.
TGTGCCAGCAGAACAGGCCCAGGCCTGACCTACGAGCAGTACTTC
CASRTGPGLTYEQYF
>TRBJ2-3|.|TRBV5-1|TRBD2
TGCGCCAGCAGCTTACTAGCGGGGGATACGCAGTATTTT
CASSLLAGDTQYF
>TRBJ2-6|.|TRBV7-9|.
TGTGCCAGCAGCTCCGAGGACACTGGGGCCAACGTCCTGACTTTC
CASSSEDTGANVLTF
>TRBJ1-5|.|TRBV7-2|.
TGTGCCAGCAGCTTACAGGGCACAGGGTGGAATCAGCCCCAGCATTTT
CASSLQGTGWNQPQHF
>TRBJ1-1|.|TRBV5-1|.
TGCGCCAGCAGCTCGGACATTATGAACACTGAAGCTTTCTTT
CASSSDIMNTEAFF
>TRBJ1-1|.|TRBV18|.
TGTGCCAGCTCACCACCCCCCGGGACTGAAGCTTTCTTT
CASSPPPGTEAFF
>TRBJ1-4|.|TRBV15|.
TGTGCCACCAGCCTCCGTTGGCCCGCCGTGGGCGGGGATGAAAAACTGTTTTTT
CATSLRWPAVGGDEKLFF
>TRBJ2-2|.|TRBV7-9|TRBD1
TGTGCCAGCAGCTTAGGGACAGGGGACGACTGGGAGCTGTTTTTT
CASSLGTGDDWELFF
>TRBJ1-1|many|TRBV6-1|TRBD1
TGTGCCAGCAGCAGGGGGCTGGAGAACACTGAAGCTTTCTTT
CASSRGLENTEAFF
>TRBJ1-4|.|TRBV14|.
TGTGCCAGCAGCCAAGATGGGCAGGGGTCGAATGAAAAACTGTTTTTT
CASSQDGQGSNEKLFF
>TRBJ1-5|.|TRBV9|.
TGTGCCAGCAGCTCATCGCCGAGCCAGGCTCAGCCCCAGCATTTT
CASSSSPSQAQPQHF
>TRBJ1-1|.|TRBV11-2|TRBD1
TGTGCCAGCAGCTTTACCCCGGGACAGGGGACTGAAGCTTTCTTT
CASSFTPGQGTEAFF